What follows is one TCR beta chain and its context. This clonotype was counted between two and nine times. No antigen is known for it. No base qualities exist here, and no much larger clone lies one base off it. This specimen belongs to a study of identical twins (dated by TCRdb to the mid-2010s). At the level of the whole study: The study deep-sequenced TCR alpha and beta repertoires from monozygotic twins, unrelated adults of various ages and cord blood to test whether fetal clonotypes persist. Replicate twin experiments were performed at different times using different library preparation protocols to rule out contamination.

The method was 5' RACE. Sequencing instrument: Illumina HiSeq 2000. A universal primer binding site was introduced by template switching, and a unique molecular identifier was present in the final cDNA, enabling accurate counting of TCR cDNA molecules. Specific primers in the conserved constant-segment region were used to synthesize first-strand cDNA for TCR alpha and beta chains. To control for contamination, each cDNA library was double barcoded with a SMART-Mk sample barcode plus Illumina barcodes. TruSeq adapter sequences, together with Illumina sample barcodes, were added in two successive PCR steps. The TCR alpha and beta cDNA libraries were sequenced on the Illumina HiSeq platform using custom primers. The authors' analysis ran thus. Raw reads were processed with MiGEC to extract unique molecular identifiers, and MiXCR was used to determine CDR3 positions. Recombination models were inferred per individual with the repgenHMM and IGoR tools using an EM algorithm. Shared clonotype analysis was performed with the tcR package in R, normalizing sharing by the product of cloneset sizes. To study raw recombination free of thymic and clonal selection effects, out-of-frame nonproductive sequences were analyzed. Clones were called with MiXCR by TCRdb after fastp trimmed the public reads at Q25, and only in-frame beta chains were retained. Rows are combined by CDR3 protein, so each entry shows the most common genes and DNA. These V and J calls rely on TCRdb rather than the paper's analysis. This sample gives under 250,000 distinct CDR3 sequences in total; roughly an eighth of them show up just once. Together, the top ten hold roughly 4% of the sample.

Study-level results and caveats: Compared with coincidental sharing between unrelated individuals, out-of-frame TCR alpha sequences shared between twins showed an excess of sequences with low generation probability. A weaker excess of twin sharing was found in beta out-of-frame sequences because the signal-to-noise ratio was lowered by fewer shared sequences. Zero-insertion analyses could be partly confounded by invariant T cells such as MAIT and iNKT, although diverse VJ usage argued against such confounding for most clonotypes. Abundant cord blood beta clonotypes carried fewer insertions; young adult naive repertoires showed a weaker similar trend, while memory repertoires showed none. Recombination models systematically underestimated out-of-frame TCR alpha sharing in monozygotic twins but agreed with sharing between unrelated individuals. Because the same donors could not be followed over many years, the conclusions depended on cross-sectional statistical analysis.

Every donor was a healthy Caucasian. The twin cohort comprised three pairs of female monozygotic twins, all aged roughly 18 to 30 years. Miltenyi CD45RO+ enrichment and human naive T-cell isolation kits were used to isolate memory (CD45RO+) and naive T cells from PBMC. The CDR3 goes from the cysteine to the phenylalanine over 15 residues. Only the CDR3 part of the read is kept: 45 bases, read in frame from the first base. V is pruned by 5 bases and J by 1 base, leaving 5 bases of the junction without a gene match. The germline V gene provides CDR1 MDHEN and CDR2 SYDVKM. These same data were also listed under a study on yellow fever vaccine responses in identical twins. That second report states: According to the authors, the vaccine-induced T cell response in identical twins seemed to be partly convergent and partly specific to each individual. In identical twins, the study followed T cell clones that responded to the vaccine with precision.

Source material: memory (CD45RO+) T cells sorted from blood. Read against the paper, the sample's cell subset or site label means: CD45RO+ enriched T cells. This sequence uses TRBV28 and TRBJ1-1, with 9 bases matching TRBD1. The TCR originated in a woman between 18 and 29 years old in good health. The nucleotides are TGTGCCAGCAGTGAGATGGGACAGGGGAACACTGAAGCTTTCTTT. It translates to CASSEMGQGNTEAFF.